The 15 T cell receptor beta chains in this list originate from one sample, sequenced in a study of identifying expanded T cells in peripheral blood. Only in-frame clones appear in the TCRdb table, and some are missing; sequencing was by immunoSEQ multiplex PCR. The sample yields roughly 100,000 clones, around 89% seen once. The specimen sequenced was blood. Every receptor here comes from a person aged 18 to 69 in good health.

The chain uses TRBV19 and TRBJ2-7; 10 bases agree with TRBD1. The CDR3 loop spans 15 amino acids. After removal of 6 bases from V and 3 bases from J, the junction contained 8 bases not matched to a gene. Looked up from germline, CDR1 is LNHDA and CDR2 is SQIVND (reference sequence). The CDR3 sequence is CASRTTGGDLYEQYF. In nucleotides, the CDR3 is TGTGCCAGTAGGACGACAGGGGGCGATCTCTACGAGCAGTACTTC.

This chain joins TRBV6-6 and TRBJ2-1; 8 bases map to TRBD2. V was clipped by 5 bases and J by 4 bases; unmatched bases: 7. This CDR3 region has 15 residues. Per germline, CDR1 MNHNY and CDR2 SVGAGI (reference sequence). For the CDR3, the DNA is TGTGCCAGCAGTCCTGGACTAGCCAATTACAATGAGCAGTTCTTC. It specifies CASSPGLANYNEQFF.

The chain combines TRBV7-9 with TRBJ1-2; 7 bases line up with TRBD1. The CDR3 sequence is 15 residues long. V gave up 6 bases and J gave up 5 bases; unmatched junction bases: 12. Germline V lookup: CDR1 SEHNR, CDR2 FQNEAQ (reference sequence). CDR3 loop: CASRDGGTAKYGYTF. The CDR3 DNA follows: TGTGCCAGCAGGGACGGCGGGACAGCCAAGTATGGCTACACCTTC.

The chain has TRBV11-2 and TRBJ2-3; 10 bases are shared with TRBD2. Germline values: CDR1 SGHAT, CDR2 FQNNGV. V lost 5 bases to trimming and J lost 6 bases; unmatched junction nucleotides: 14. The CDR3 has 17 amino acids. In DNA, the CDR3 is TGTGCCAGCAGCCCTTGGGGCGCTAGCGGGAGTGGGGATACGCAGTATTTT. Protein product: CASSPWGASGSGDTQYF.

This clone occurred a few times. The chain employs TRBV6-1 and TRBJ1-2; D call uncertain. Germline V gene sequence: CDR1 MNHNS, CDR2 SASEGT. There are 13 residues in the CDR3. V gave up 1 base and J gave up 6 bases, with 9 bases separating them. CDR3 DNA sequence: TGTGCCAGCAGTGAAGTCCAACGGGATGGCTACACCTTC. Protein sequence: CASSEVQRDGYTF.

The V call is TRBV5-1, the J call TRBJ2-3; no firm D call. V lost 0 bases, J lost 3 bases, and 8 bases lay in between. Germline CDR1 is SGHRS and CDR2 is YFSETQ. The CDR3 totals 14 residues. This CDR3 is CASSLAAATDTQYF. The CDR3 nucleotides are TGCGCCAGCAGCTTGGCGGCAGCGACAGATACGCAGTATTTT.

This chain links TRBV7-9 with TRBJ1-2; D perhaps matches TRBD1 (6 bases). Looked up from germline, CDR1 is SEHNR and CDR2 is FQNEAQ (reference sequence). There are 15 residues in the CDR3. V was shortened by 6 bases and J by 7 bases, with 21 bases between the two germline ends. The CDR3: CASRNQGIFSSGYTF. The CDR3 DNA reads TGTGCCAGCAGGAACCAGGGGATATTTAGCTCTGGCTACACCTTC.

This chain uses TRBV7-9 with TRBJ2-1, with TRBD1 identical over 9 bases. CDR1 and CDR2 (germline): SEHNR, FQNEAQ (reference sequence). The CDR3 spans 16 residues. V trimming: 1 base; J trimming: 7 bases; junction bases outside the gene matches: 8. Here the CDR3 reads CASSLDGDRVDNEQFF. The CDR3 bases are TGTGCCAGCAGCTTAGACGGGGACAGGGTGGATAATGAGCAGTTCTTC.

J is TRBJ2-7 and V is TRBV28, with 8 bases matching TRBD2. Trimming removed 5 bases from V and 2 bases from J; junction bases left unmatched: 8. The germline V gene has CDR1 MDHEN and CDR2 SYDVKM. CDR3 size: 15 residues. The CDR3 loop reads CASSLPVAGTYEQYF. For the CDR3, the DNA is TGTGCCAGCAGTCTCCCAGTAGCGGGGACCTACGAGCAGTACTTC.

The V gene is TRBV5-1, the J gene TRBJ2-5; 10 nucleotides align to TRBD2. Germline assignment: CDR1 SGHRS and CDR2 YFSETQ. The CDR3 contains 16 residues. With V trimmed by 4 bases and J by 5 bases, 11 bases remained unmatched. The CDR3 loop reads CASSPAPSGSGETQYF. CDR3 DNA sequence: TGCGCCAGCAGCCCGGCCCCTAGCGGGAGCGGTGAGACCCAGTACTTC. Full variable domain (missing parts from reference TRBV5-1 and TRBJ2-5): KAGVTQTPRYLIKTRGQQVTLSCSPISGHRSVSWYQQTPGQGLQFLFEYFSETQRNKGNFPGRFSGRQFSNSRSEMNVSTLELGDSALYLCASSPAPSGSGETQYFGPGTRLLVL.

The rearrangement joins TRBV6-5 to TRBJ2-5, with 9 nucleotides matching TRBD1. This CDR3 is 15 amino acids long. Trimming took 6 bases from V and 11 from J; bases not matched to a gene: 16. CDR1 is MNHEY, CDR2 SVGAGI, per germline. The CDR3 nucleotides are TGTGCCAGCAGGTCCACAGGGGGCTCCCAGGGGGAGCAGTACTTC. Protein product: CASRSTGGSQGEQYF.

The chain couples TRBV6-5 to TRBJ1-2, with 9 bases identical to TRBD1. V lost 5 bases, J lost 6 bases, and 4 bases stayed unmatched. Germline CDR1 MNHEY, CDR2 SVGAGI. CDR3 length equals 13 residues. The CDR3 nucleotides are TGTGCCAGCAGTCAGACAGGGGGACATGGCTACACCTTC. Its translation: CASSQTGGHGYTF.

V is TRBV7-2 and J is TRBJ2-3; D not certain. The CDR3 has 14 residues. V shed 5 bases and J shed 6 bases, with 15 bases lying between them. The germline V gene encodes CDR1 SGHTA and CDR2 FQGNSA. CDR3 in DNA: TGTGCCAGCAGCCTCCGACTCCCTCGGGATACGCAGTATTTT. Translating gives CASSLRLPRDTQYF.

The chain uses TRBV9 and TRBJ2-3; D remains ambiguous. From germline, CDR1 is SGDLS and CDR2 YYNGEE. The CDR3 runs to 18 residues. V was trimmed by 4 bases and J by 2 bases, leaving 23 bases between them. CDR3 loop: CASSPTAYTGKSTDTQYF. The CDR3 DNA reads as TGTGCCAGCAGCCCTACAGCCTATACTGGAAAATCCACAGATACGCAGTATTTT.

The chain links TRBV6-6 to TRBJ2-1; TRBD1 agrees at 9 bases. V gave up 2 bases and J gave up 4 bases; unmatched junction bases: 6. The length of the CDR3 is 16 residues. Per the germline V gene, CDR1 is MNHNY and CDR2 is SVGAGI (reference sequence). The CDR3 DNA sequence: TGTGCCAGCAGTTACCCCGCGGGACAGGGTTACAATGAGCAGTTCTTC. Its translation is CASSYPAGQGYNEQFF.